Detailed here is one TCR beta chain. TCRdb ran MiXCR on the 5' RACE reads and lists one entry per CDR3 protein. The table records some 460,000 distinct CDR3 sequences, approximately 15% of them present only once. The sample belongs to a study of identical twins. Between the trimmed V and J ends, which lost 7 bases and 0 bases, there was a span of 15 bases. This CDR3 is 14 amino acids long. The germline CDR1 and CDR2 sequences are SQVTM and ANQGSEA. In addition, the sample was reused for a study of yellow fever vaccine responses in identical twins.

Sequences were obtained from CD4+ T cells sorted from blood. The J gene is TRBJ2-5, the V gene TRBV29-1; a weak D match, TRBD2 (5 bases). This TCR was sampled from a woman aged 18-29 years in good health. The CDR3 spells CSATGRGYQETQYF. In DNA, the CDR3 is TGCAGCGCCACTGGACGAGGGTACCAAGAGACCCAGTACTTC.